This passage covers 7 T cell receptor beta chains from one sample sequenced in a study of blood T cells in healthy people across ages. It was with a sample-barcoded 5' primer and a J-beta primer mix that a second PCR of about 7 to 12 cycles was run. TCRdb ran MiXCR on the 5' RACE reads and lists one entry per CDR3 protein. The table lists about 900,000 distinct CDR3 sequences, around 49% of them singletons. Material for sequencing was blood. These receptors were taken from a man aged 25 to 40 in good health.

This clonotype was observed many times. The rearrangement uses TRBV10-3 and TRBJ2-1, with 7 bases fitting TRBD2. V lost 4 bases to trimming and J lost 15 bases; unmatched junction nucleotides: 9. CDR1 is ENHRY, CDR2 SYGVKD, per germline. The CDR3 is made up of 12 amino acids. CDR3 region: CAISVKERDLFF. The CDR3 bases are TGTGCCATCAGTGTGAAAGAGCGGGACCTGTTCTTC.

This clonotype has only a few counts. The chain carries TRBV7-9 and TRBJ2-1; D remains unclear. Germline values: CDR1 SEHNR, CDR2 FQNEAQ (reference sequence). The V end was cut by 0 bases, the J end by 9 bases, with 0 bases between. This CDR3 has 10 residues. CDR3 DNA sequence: TGTGCCAGCAGCTTAGCTGAGCAGTTCTTC. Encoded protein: CASSLAEQFF.

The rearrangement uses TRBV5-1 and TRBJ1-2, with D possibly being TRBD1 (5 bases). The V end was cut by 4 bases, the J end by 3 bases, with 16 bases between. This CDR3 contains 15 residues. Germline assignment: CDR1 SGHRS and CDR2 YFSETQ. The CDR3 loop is CASSKRTTSDYGYTF. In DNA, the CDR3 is TGCGCCAGCAGCAAGAGGACAACTAGTGACTATGGCTACACCTTC.

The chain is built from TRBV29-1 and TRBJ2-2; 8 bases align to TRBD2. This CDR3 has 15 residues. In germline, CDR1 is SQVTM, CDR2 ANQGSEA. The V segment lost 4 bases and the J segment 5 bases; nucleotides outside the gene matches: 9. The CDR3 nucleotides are TGCAGCGTTGCTGGCCCGGGGGGGCTTACCGGGGAGCTGTTTTTT. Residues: CSVAGPGGLTGELFF.

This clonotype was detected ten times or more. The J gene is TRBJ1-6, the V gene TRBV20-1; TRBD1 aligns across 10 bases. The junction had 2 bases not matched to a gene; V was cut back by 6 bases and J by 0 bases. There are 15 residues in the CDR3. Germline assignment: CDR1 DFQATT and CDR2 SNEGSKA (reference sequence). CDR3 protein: CSARDRGSYNSPLHF. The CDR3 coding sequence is TGCAGTGCGAGGGACAGGGGCTCCTATAATTCACCCCTCCACTTT.

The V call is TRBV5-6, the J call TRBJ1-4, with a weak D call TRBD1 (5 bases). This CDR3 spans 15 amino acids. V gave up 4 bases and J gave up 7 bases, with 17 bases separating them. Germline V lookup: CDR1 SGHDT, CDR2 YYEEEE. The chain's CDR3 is CASSRGGGVREKLFF. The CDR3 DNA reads TGTGCCAGCAGCCGCGGGGGGGGAGTGCGTGAAAAACTGTTTTTT.

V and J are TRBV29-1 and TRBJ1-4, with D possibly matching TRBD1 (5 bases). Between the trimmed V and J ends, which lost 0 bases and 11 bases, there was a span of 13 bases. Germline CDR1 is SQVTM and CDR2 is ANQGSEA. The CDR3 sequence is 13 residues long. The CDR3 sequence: CSVEEGRVGKLFF. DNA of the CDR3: TGCAGCGTTGAAGAAGGCAGGGTCGGGAAACTGTTTTTT.